In its sample, the clone carrying this TCR beta chain is medium-sized (0.01 to 0.1%). The germline CDR1 and CDR2 sequences are MNHNS and SASEGT. Deletions cut 7 bases from V and 6 bases from J, with 16 bases between. The CDR3 consists of 14 residues. Sorting of live CD3+CD8+TCRalphabeta+ cells by PD-1 and/or TIGIT gave four subsets. These data originate in a study of circulating CD8 cells and anti-PD-1 response in melanoma. TCR libraries were prepared from 15 ng of total RNA with the QIAseq Immune Repertoire TCR panel. TCRdb fed the reads into MiXCR, producing one record per CDR3 protein. The sample carries over 950 distinct CDR3 sequences, approximately 6.2% recorded once.

Material: CD8+ T cells from PBMCs, obtained at baseline or after one month of anti-PD-1 therapy (not recorded which). The chain links TRBV6-1 to TRBJ1-5, with D hard to call. The receptor was isolated from a human donor with melanoma. The CDR3 DNA sequence: TGTGCCAGCACCGGGCCTTCAGAGCGTCAGCCCCAGCATTTT. Translation: CASTGPSERQPQHF.